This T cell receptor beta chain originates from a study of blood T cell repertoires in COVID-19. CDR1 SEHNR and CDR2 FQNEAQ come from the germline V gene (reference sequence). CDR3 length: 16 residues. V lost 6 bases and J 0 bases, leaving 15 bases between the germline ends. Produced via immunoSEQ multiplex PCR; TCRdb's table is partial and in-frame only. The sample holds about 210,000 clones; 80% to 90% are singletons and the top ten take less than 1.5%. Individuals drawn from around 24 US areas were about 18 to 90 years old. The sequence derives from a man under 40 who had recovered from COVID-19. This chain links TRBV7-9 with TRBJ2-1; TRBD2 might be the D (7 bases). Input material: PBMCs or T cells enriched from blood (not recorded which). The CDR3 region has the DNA TGTGCCAGCAGGGGAGGGGGGATGAGCTCCTACAATGAGCAGTTCTTC. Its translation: CASRGGGMSSYNEQFF.